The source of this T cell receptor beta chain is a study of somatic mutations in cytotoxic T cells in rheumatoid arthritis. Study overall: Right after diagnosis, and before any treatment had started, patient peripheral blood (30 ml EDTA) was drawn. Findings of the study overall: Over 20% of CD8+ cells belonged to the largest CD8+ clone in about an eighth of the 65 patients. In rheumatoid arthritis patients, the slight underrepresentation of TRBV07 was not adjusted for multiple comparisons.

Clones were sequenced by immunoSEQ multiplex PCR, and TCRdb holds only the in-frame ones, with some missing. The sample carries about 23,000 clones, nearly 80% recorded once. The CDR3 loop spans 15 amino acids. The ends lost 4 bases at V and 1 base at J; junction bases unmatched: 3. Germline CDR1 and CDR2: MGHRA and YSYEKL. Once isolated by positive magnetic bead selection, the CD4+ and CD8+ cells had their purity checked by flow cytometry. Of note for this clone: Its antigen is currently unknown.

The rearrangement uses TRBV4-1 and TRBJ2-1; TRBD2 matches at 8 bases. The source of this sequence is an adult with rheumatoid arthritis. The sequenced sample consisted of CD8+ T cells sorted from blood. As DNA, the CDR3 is TGCGCCAGCAGCCCGGGACTAGGATCCTACAATGAGCAGTTCTTC. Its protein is CASSPGLGSYNEQFF.